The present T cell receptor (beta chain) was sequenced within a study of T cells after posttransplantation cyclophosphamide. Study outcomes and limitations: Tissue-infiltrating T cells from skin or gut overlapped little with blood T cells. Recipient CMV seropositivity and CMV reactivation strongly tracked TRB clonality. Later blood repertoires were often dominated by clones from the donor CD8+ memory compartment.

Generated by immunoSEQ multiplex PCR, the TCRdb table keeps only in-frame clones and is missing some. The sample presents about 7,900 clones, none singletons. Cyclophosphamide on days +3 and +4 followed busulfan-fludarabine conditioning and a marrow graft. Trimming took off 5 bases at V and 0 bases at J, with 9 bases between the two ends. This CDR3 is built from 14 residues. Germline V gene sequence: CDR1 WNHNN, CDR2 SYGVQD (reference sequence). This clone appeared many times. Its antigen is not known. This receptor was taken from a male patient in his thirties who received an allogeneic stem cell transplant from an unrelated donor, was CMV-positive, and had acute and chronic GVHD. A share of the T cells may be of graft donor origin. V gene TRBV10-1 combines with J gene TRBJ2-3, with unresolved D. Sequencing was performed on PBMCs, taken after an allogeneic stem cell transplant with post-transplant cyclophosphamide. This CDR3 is CASSTDTSTDTQYF. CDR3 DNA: TGCGCCAGCAGTACAGACACAAGCACAGATACGCAGTATTTT.